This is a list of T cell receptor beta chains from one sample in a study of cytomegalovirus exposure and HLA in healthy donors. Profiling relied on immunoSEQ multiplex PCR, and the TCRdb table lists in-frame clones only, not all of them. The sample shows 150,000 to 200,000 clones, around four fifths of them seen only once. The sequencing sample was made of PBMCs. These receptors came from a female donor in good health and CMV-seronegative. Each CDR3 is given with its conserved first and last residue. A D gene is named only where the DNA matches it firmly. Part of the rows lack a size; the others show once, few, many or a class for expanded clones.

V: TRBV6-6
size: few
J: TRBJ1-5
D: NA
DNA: TGTGCCAGCATTTTACGTGAGGGAATACAGCCCCAGCATTTT
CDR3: CASILREGIQPQHF

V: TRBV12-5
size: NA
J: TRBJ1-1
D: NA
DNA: TGTGCTAGTGCTAACAGGGAGACGAACACTGAAGCTTTCTTT
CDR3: CASANRETNTEAFF

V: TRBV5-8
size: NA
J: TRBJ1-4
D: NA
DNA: TGTGCCAGCAGCTTGCTGGGCGAAGAGACTAATGAAAAACTGTTTTTT
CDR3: CASSLLGEETNEKLFF

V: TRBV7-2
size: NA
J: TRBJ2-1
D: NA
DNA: TGTGCCAGCAGCTTCGCGGAGAACAATGAGCAGTTCTTC
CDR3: CASSFAENNEQFF

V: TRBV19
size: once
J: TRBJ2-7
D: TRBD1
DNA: TGTGCCAGTAGTATCCAAGGACAGGGTTTCTACGAGCAGTACTTC
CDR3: CASSIQGQGFYEQYF

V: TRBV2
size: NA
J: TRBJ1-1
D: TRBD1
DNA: TGTGCCAGCAGTTGGGACAGGGGAGACACTGAAGCTTTCTTT
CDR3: CASSWDRGDTEAFF

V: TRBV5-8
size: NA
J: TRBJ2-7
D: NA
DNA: TGTGCCAGCAGCTCCGGCCGGGGTGGGTCGATCCTCTACGAGCAGTACTTC
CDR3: CASSSGRGGSILYEQYF

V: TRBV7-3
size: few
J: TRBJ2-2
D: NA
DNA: TGTGCCAGCAGCTTGGGACATTCCGGGGAGCTGTTTTTT
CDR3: CASSLGHSGELFF

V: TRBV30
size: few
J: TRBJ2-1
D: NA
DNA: TGTGCCTGGAGTGGGGAGGGACAGGCGTACAATGAGCAGTTCTTC
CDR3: CAWSGEGQAYNEQFF

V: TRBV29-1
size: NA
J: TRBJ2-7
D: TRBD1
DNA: TGCAGCGTTGAGGTGACAGGGGCCCACGAGCAGTACTTC
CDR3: CSVEVTGAHEQYF

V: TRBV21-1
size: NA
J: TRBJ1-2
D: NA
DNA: TGTGCCAGCAGCAAGGGACAGGGGGCTTCTATTGGCTACACCTTC
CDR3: CASSKGQGASIGYTF

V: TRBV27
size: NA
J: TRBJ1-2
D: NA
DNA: TGTGCCAGCAGAGTCGGAACAGATTTCTATGGCTACACCTTC
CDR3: CASRVGTDFYGYTF

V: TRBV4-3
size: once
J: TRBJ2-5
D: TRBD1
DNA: TGCGCCAGCAGCCAAGGGACAGGGGAGGGAGAGACCCAGTACTTC
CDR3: CASSQGTGEGETQYF

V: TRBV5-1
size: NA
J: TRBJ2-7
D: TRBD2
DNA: TGCGCCAGCAGCTCCTGGGGGGGGACTAGCGGGACTAATGGCGAGCAGTACTTC
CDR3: CASSSWGGTSGTNGEQYF

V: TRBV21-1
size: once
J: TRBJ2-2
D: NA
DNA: TGTGCCAGGGCCCACAAGAACACCGGGGAGCTGTTTTTT
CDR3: CARAHKNTGELFF

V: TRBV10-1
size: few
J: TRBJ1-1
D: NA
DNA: TGCGCCAGCAGTGACAGGGGAAACACTGAAGCTTTCTTT
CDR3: CASSDRGNTEAFF

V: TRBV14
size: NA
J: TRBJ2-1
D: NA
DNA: TGTGCCAGCAGCCAAGATTTCGTGTACAATGAGCAGTTCTTC
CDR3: CASSQDFVYNEQFF

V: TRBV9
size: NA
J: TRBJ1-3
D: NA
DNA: TGTGCCAGCAGCGCGGGAGGTGGAAACACCATATATTTT
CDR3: CASSAGGGNTIYF

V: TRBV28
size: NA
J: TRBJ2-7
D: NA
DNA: TGTGCCAGCAGCCTACCCTCCTACGAGCAGTACTTC
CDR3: CASSLPSYEQYF

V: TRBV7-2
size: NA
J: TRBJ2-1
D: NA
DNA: TGTGCCAGCAGCTTATTCTCGGGGGGCGTTAATGAGCAGTTCTTC
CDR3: CASSLFSGGVNEQFF

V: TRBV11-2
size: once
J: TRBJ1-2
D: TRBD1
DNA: TGTGCCAGCAGCTTAGAAGGGACAGGGATTTATGGCTACACCTTC
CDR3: CASSLEGTGIYGYTF

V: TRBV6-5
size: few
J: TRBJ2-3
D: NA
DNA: TGTGCCAGCAGTGAGAAAGAGACAGATACGCAGTATTTT
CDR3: CASSEKETDTQYF

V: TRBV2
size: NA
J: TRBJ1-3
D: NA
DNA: TGTGCCAGCAGTGAAGCCCCAGATAACTCTGGAAACACCATATATTTT
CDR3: CASSEAPDNSGNTIYF

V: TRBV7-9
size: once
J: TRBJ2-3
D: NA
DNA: TGTGCCAGCGCGAGGGTCGGAGTAGCCACAGATACGCAGTATTTT
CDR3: CASARVGVATDTQYF

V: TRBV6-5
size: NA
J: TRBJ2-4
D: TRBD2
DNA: TGTGCCAGCAGTTACCGGCGGGGGGGCAAAAACATTCAGTACTTC
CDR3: CASSYRRGGKNIQYF

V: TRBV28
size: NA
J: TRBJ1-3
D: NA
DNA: TGTGCCAGCAGTCGATTAGCCTCTGGAAACACCATATATTTT
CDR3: CASSRLASGNTIYF

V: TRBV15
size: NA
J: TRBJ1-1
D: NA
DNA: TGTGCCACCAGCAGAGAAACAGAGGACTGGGGCACTGAAGCTTTCTTT
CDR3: CATSRETEDWGTEAFF

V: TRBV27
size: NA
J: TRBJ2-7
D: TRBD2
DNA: TGTGCCAGCAGTTTATCGGTGCTAGCGGGCGGCTACGAGCAGTACTTC
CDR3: CASSLSVLAGGYEQYF

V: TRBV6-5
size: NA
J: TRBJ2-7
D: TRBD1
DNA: TGTGCCAGCACCCGGACAGGGGGCACATACGAGCAGTACTTC
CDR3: CASTRTGGTYEQYF

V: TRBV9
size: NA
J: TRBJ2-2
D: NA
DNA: TGTGCCAGCGGGCGCGGGGTCACCGGGGAGCTGTTTTTT
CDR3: CASGRGVTGELFF

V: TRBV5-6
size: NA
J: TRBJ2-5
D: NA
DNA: TGTGCCAGCAGCTTATCCCGGGGTTACGGGACCCAGTACTTC
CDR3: CASSLSRGYGTQYF

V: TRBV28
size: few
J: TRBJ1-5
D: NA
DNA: TGTGCCAGCGTGAGGTCCTCCTCGAGCAATCAGCCCCAGCATTTT
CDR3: CASVRSSSSNQPQHF

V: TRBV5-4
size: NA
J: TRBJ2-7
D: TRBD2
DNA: TGTGCCAGCAGCCCTCGCGGGAGCCCCTACGAGCAGTACTTC
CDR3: CASSPRGSPYEQYF

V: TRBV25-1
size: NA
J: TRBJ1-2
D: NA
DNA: TGTGCCAGCAGTGAGGGAGGGACCCAAGCACTTAACTATGGCTACACCTTC
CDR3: CASSEGGTQALNYGYTF

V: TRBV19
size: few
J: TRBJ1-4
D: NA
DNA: TGTGCCAGTAGTATCCCGACACATGATAATGAAAAACTGTTTTTT
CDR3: CASSIPTHDNEKLFF

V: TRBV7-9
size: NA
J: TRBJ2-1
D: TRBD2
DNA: TGTGCCAGCGGGACTAGCGTAGCTGAGCAGTTCTTC
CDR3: CASGTSVAEQFF

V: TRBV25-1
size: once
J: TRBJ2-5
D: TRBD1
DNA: TGTGCCAGCAGTGAATTAGGCAGGGGGCGGGAGACCCAGTACTTC
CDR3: CASSELGRGRETQYF